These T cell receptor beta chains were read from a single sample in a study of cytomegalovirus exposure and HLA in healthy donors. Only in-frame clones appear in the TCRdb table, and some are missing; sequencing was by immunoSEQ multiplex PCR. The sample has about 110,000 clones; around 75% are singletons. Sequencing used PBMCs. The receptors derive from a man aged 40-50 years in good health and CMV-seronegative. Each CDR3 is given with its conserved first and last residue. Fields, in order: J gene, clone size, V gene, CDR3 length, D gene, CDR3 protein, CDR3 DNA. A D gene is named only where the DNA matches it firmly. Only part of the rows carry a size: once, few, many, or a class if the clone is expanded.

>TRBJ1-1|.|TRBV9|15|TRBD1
CASSEQGSGVTEAFF
TGTGCCAGCAGCGAACAGGGGTCGGGGGTCACTGAAGCTTTCTTT
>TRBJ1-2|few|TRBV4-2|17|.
CASSQLDSIVTNYGYTF
TGTGCCAGCAGCCAACTGGACAGCATTGTTACTAACTATGGCTACACCTTC
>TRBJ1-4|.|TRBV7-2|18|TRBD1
CASSFSSRPGQGGEKLFF
TGTGCCAGCAGCTTTAGTTCCCGACCGGGACAGGGCGGTGAAAAACTGTTTTTT
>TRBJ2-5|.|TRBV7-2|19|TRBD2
CASSLQPPRLAGGHETQYF
TGTGCCAGCAGCTTGCAACCTCCTCGACTAGCGGGGGGTCATGAGACCCAGTACTTC
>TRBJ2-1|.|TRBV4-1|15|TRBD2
CASSQETSGHNEQFF
TGCGCCAGCAGCCAAGAGACTAGCGGTCACAATGAGCAGTTCTTC
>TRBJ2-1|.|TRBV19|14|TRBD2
CASSTPGLLNEQFF
TGTGCCAGTAGTACCCCGGGACTACTCAATGAGCAGTTCTTC
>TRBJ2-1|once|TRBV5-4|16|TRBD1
CASSQGARGLGGEQFF
TGTGCCAGCAGCCAAGGGGCCAGGGGGCTGGGGGGTGAGCAGTTCTTC
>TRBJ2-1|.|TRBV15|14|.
CATSRDGANHEQFF
TGTGCCACCAGCAGAGATGGAGCCAACCATGAGCAGTTCTTC
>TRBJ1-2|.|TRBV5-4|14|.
CASSFLVANYGYTF
TGTGCCAGCAGCTTCCTAGTAGCTAACTATGGCTACACCTTC
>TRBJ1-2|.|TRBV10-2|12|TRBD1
CASLDREDGYTF
TGCGCCAGCCTTGACAGGGAAGATGGCTACACCTTC
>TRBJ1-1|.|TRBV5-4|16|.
CASSPGGRGMNTEAFF
TGTGCCAGCAGCCCGGGGGGCAGAGGCATGAACACTGAAGCTTTCTTT
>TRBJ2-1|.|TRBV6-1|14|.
CASRPGGAHNEQFF
TGTGCCAGCAGACCCGGCGGCGCTCACAATGAGCAGTTCTTC
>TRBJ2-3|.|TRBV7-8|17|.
CASSSAGGQTFTDTQYF
TGTGCCAGCAGCTCCGCGGGGGGACAGACCTTCACAGATACGCAGTATTTT
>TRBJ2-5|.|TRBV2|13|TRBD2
CASRLAGKETQYF
TGTGCCAGCAGACTAGCGGGGAAAGAGACCCAGTACTTC
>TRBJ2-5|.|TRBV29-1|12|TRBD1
CSVGQGEKTQYF
TGCAGCGTTGGGCAGGGGGAAAAGACCCAGTACTTC
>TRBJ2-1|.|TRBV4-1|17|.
CASSQSRTSPPYNEQFF
TGCGCCAGCAGCCAATCCCGAACCAGTCCCCCCTACAATGAGCAGTTCTTC
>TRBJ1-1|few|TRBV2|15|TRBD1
CASSASGQRNTEAFF
TGTGCCAGCAGTGCCTCGGGACAGAGGAACACTGAAGCTTTCTTT
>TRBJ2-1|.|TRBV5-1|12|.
CASSLDLNEQFF
TGCGCCAGCAGCTTGGATCTCAATGAGCAGTTCTTC
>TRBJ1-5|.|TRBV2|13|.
CASSVRGDQPQHF
TGTGCCAGCAGTGTTCGGGGGGATCAGCCCCAGCATTTT
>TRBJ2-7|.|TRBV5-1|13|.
CASSFQGMAEQYF
TGCGCCAGCAGCTTCCAGGGTATGGCCGAGCAGTACTTC
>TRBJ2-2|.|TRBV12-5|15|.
CASAQITTNTGELFF
TGTGCTAGTGCCCAGATAACGACGAACACCGGGGAGCTGTTTTTT
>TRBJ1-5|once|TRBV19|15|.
CASSIEGRVWQPQHF
TGTGCCAGTAGTATAGAGGGCAGGGTTTGGCAGCCCCAGCATTTT
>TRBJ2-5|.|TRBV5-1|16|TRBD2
CASSTERLAGQETQYF
TGCGCCAGCAGTACGGAGAGGCTAGCGGGACAAGAGACCCAGTACTTC
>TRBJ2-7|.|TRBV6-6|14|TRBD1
CASSPPGTGYEQYF
TGTGCCAGCAGCCCCCCCGGGACAGGCTACGAGCAGTACTTC
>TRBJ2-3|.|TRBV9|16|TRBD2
CASSVAPSGGTDTQYF
TGTGCCAGCAGCGTAGCCCCTAGCGGGGGCACAGATACGCAGTATTTT
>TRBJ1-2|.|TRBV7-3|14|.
CASAPGGLNYGYTF
TGTGCCAGCGCCCCGGGGGGGCTTAACTATGGCTACACCTTC
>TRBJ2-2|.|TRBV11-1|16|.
CASSRRKQGGTGELFF
TGTGCCAGCAGCCGCCGAAAGCAGGGGGGCACCGGGGAGCTGTTTTTT
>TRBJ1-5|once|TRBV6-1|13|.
CASSEYRDQPQHF
TGTGCCAGCAGTGAATACAGAGATCAGCCCCAGCATTTT
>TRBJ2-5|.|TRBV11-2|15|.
CASSLRNGRTETQYF
TGTGCCAGCAGCTTACGAAATGGCCGTACAGAGACCCAGTACTTC
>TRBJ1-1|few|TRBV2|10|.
CASSQIEAFF
TGTGCCAGCAGTCAGATAGAAGCTTTCTTT
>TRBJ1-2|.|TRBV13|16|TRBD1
CASSSPDRGNPYGYTF
TGTGCCAGCAGCTCCCCGGACAGGGGGAATCCATACGGCTACACCTTC
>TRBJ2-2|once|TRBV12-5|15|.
CATGVGDPNTGELFF
TGTGCTACCGGGGTGGGAGACCCGAACACCGGGGAGCTGTTTTTT
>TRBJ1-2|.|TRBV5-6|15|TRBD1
CASSKYQTGTLGYTF
TGTGCCAGCAGCAAATACCAGACAGGGACTCTTGGCTACACCTTC
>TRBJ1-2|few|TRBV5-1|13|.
CASSLDSNYGYTF
TGCGCCAGCAGCTTGGACAGTAACTATGGCTACACCTTC
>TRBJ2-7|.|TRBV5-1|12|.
CASSRPSYEQYF
TGCGCCAGCAGCCGCCCGAGCTACGAGCAGTACTTC
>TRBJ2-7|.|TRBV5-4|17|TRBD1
CASSSRRMGDRGHEQYF
TGTGCCAGCAGCTCCCGTAGAATGGGGGACAGGGGCCACGAGCAGTACTTC
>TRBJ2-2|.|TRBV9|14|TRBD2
CASQRAGVTGELFF
TGTGCCAGCCAACGAGCGGGGGTCACCGGGGAGCTGTTTTTT
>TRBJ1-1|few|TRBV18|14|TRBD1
CASSPDRGRSEAFF
TGTGCCAGCTCACCTGACAGGGGTCGTAGTGAAGCTTTCTTT
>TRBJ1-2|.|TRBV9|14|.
CASSPGQGNYGYTF
TGTGCCAGCAGCCCCGGCCAGGGTAACTATGGCTACACCTTC
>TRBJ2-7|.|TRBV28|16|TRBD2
CASTPIPPRGRDEQYF
TGTGCCAGCACCCCGATCCCCCCCCGAGGGAGGGACGAGCAGTACTTC
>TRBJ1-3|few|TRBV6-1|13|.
CASRQGGGNTIYF
TGTGCCAGCAGACAGGGTGGAGGAAACACCATATATTTT
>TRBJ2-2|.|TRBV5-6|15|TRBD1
CASSGGQLNTGELFF
TGTGCCAGCAGCGGGGGACAGCTGAACACCGGGGAGCTGTTTTTT
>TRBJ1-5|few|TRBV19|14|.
CASSIHGREQPQHF
TGTGCCAGTAGTATTCACGGGAGGGAGCAGCCCCAGCATTTT
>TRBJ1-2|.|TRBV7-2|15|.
CASSLESGSNYGYTF
TGTGCCAGCAGCTTAGAGTCAGGTTCTAACTATGGCTACACCTTC
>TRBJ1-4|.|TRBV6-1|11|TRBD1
CASSKDRFYNF
TGTGCCAGCAGTAAGGACAGGTTTTATAATTTT
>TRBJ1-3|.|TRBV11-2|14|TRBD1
CASSYGQGRNTIYF
TGTGCCAGCAGCTACGGACAGGGTCGAAACACCATATATTTT
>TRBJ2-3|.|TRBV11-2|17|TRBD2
CASSLVSSLAVTDTQYF
TGTGCCAGCAGCTTAGTATCATCCCTAGCGGTCACAGATACGCAGTATTTT
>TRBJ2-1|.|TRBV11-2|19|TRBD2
CASSGLRGLAGGSDNEQFF
TGTGCCAGCAGCGGACTACGCGGACTAGCGGGGGGCAGTGACAATGAGCAGTTCTTC
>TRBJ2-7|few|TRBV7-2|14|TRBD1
CASSLATGRYEQYF
TGTGCCAGCAGCTTAGCGACAGGGCGATACGAGCAGTACTTC
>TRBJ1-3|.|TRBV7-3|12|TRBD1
CASSPTGNTIYF
TGTGCCAGCAGCCCGACAGGGAACACCATATATTTT
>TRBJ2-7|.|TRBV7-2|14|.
CASSLESGVGEQYF
TGTGCCAGCAGCTTAGAGTCAGGGGTTGGCGAGCAGTACTTC
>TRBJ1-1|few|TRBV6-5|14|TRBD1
CASKATGGNTEAFF
TGTGCCAGCAAAGCGACAGGGGGGAACACTGAAGCTTTCTTT
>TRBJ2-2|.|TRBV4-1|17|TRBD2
CASSQPYSGGPTGELFF
TGCGCCAGCAGCCAACCTTATAGCGGGGGGCCCACCGGGGAGCTGTTTTTT
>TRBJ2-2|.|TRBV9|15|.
CASSGLTANTGELFF
TGTGCCAGCAGCGGATTGACAGCGAACACCGGGGAGCTGTTTTTT